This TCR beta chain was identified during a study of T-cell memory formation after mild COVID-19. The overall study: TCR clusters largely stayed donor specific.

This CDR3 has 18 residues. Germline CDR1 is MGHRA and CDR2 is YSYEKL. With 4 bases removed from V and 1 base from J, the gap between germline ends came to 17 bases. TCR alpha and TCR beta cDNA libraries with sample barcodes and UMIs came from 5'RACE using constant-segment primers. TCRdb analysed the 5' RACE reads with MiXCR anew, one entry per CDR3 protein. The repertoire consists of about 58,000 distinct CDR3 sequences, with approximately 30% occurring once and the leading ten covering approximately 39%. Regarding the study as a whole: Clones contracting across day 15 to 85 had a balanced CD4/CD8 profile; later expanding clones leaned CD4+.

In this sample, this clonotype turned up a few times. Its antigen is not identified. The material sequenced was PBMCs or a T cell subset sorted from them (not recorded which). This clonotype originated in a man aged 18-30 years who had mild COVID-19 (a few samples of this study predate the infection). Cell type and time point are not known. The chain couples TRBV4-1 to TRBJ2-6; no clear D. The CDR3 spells CASSPLERIRSGANVLTF. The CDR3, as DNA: TGCGCCAGCAGCCCATTGGAACGGATTAGGTCTGGGGCCAACGTCCTGACTTTC.